This T cell receptor (beta chain) was observed in a study of T cells in Graves' hyperthyroidism and ophthalmopathy. This clonotype turned up a few times. Antigen unknown. Exclusion criteria comprised uncontrolled infection, other autoimmune disease, pregnancy or lactation. The study based diagnoses on clinical symptoms, serum thyroxine and TRAb, thyroid ultrasound and orbital computed tomography. Amplification yielded TCR beta CDR3 regions, with RNA transcripts as the source. The HTBI primer set drove a first-round RT-PCR of the TCR CDR3. TCRdb re-called the multiplex PCR reads with MiXCR, one entry per CDR3 protein. The sample lists 560,000 or so distinct CDR3 sequences, 15% to 20% occurring once. Study-level findings and limits: Most clonotypes expanded in the thyroid (above 0.001) were also present in blood.

This clonotype was obtained from a man aged 40-49 years with Graves' ophthalmopathy. Sequenced sample: blood.

The CDR3 DNA is TGTGCCAGCAGCTCCCCCCAAAGCGGGGAGAGGGAGCAGTACTTC. Translated, it gives CASSSPQSGEREQYF. The chain is built from TRBV7-2 and TRBJ2-7; 7 bases fit TRBD2. The CDR3 covers 15 residues. V was pared by 4 bases and J by 7 bases, with 13 bases of the junction left unmatched. Germline V gene data show CDR1 as SGHTA and CDR2 as FQGNSA.